This entry is about one TCR beta chain. Its specificity is not known. The CDR3 has 14 amino acids. V lost 1 base and J 4 bases, leaving 11 bases between the germline ends. Per the germline V gene, CDR1 is MGHRA and CDR2 is YSYEKL. This record belongs to a study of identical twins. Findings and limits, study-wide: Analyses of zero insertions could, in part, be confounded by invariant MAIT and iNKT cells.

TCRdb redid the calling of the 5' RACE reads with MiXCR, one entry per CDR3 protein. The repertoire has hundreds of thousands of distinct CDR3 sequences, 5.5% to 7.5% of them found once; the top ten carry approximately 1.6%. This receptor was identified in a man younger than 35 in good health. Source material: naive T cells sorted from blood. The V call is TRBV4-1, the J call TRBJ2-7; D is unclear. CDR3 bases: TGCGCCAGCAGCCAAGTGGGCGGTGAATACGAGCAGTACGTC. It translates to CASSQVGGEYEQYV.